These T cell receptor beta chains were read from a single sample in a study of blood T cells in healthy people across ages. TCRdb analysed the 5' RACE reads with MiXCR anew, one entry per CDR3 protein. The table has some 760,000 distinct CDR3 sequences, 20% to 30% seen once. The same specimen was also included in a second study, on T cells of mothers and their children.

Sample: blood. The receptors derive from a boy younger than 18 in good health. Each CDR3 is given with its conserved first and last residue. Expanded clones are given a class, and other clones once, few, many or no size at all.

clone_size	v_call	j_call	cdr3_aa
NA	TRBV6-6	TRBJ2-1	CASSYSAAWTQFF
NA	TRBV6-2/TRBV6-3	TRBJ1-5	CASSGGTRNSNQPQHF
few	TRBV29-1	NA	CSVTSDRGDHEQYF
NA	TRBV27	TRBJ1-4	CASSLSPVAEKLFF
once	TRBV29-1	TRBJ2-7	CSVASGRAYEQYF
few	TRBV7-9	TRBJ2-3	CASTWDRYTDTQYF
NA	TRBV29-1	TRBJ2-7	CSVETGNYEQYF
NA	TRBV12-3/TRBV12-4	TRBJ1-2	CSSSLDSSYGYTF
few	TRBV20-1	TRBJ2-7	CSAGGLAGDIGTYEQYF
NA	TRBV29-1	TRBJ2-3	CSGLLSSTDTQYF
NA	TRBV6-5	TRBJ2-5	CASRRDSIKETQYF
NA	TRBV7-9	TRBJ1-1	CASSPASGGAFF
NA	TRBV6-1	TRBJ2-7	CASSDREGFRDYEQYF
NA	TRBV25-1	TRBJ2-7	CASRTNIEQYF
NA	TRBV2	TRBJ2-3	CASSEGADTQYF
NA	TRBV20-1	TRBJ1-4	CSASTGGHEKLFF
few	TRBV7-7	TRBJ2-4	CASSTPGVAKNIQYF
few	TRBV20-1	TRBJ2-3	CSARNLEAPDTQYF
many	TRBV5-6	TRBJ2-7	CASSPAGGQVYEQYF
NA	TRBV7-6	TRBJ2-7	CASSSFHRGSDEQYF
NA	TRBV16	TRBJ2-3	CASSQPGTGWIGTQYF
NA	TRBV12-3/TRBV12-4	TRBJ2-1	CASSLYRLNEQFF
NA	TRBV2	TRBJ2-5	CASSGSRQAETQYF
few	TRBV6-1	TRBJ2-2	CASRGLAGGYIGELFF
few	TRBV29-1	TRBJ2-2	CSGRLAENTGELFF
NA	TRBV15	NA	CATSRITGETQYF
NA	TRBV15	TRBJ1-1	CATSRDQATPTDTEAFF
NA	TRBV6-5	NA	CASSYTQGEQETQYF
NA	TRBV5-5	TRBJ1-5	CASSLSGLQYSNQPQHF
many	TRBV29-1	TRBJ1-4	CSVALNPSGEKLFF
NA	TRBV2	TRBJ2-3	CASESRLAEDTDTQYF
NA	TRBV3-1	TRBJ2-7	CASSRLWQGPYEQYF
NA	TRBV27	TRBJ2-1	CASNSGAEQFF
few	TRBV6-5	TRBJ1-2	CASGAGGAFYGYTF
few	TRBV6-1	TRBJ1-1	CASVDPGQNTEAFF
NA	TRBV12-3/TRBV12-4	TRBJ1-1	CASTLTEGRAFF
NA	TRBV5-1	TRBJ1-2	CASSFNGGYTF
NA	TRBV4-3	TRBJ2-7	CASSQDKMADEQYF
NA	TRBV7-4	TRBJ2-3	CASSLDRGLTDTQYF
NA	TRBV27	NA	CASSLPGLAGIAGNEQFF
NA	TRBV7-2	TRBJ1-1	CASSRQGWYTEAFF
NA	TRBV7-8	TRBJ1-4	CASSWGWPGTPNEKLFF
few	TRBV7-9	TRBJ2-5	CASSLPDGEETQYF
few	TRBV12-3/TRBV12-4	TRBJ2-2	CASRIGLAGATGELFF
NA	TRBV4-3	TRBJ2-5	CASSQDLRGGRETQYF
few	TRBV12-3/TRBV12-4	NA	CASSLQGSSVNGQFF